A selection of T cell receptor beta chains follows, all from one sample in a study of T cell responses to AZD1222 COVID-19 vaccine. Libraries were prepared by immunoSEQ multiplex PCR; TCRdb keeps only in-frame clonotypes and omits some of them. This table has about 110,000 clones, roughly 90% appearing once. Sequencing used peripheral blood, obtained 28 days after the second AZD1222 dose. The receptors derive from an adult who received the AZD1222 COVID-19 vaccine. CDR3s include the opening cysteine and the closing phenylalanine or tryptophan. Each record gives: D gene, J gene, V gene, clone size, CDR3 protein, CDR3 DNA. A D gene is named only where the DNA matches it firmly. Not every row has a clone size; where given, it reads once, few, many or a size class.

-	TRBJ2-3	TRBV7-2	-	CASTPSEGTQYF	TGTGCCAGCACCCCTTCAGAGGGTACGCAGTATTTT
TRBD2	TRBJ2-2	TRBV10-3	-	CAISQLAELTGELFF	TGTGCCATCAGTCAACTAGCGGAGCTCACCGGGGAGCTGTTTTTT
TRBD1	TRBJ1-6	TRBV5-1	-	CASSGGQGPVPPLHF	TGCGCCAGCAGCGGTGGACAGGGCCCCGTTCCTCCCCTCCACTTT
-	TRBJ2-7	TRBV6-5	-	CASSTTRDGTEWYF	TGTGCCAGCAGTACCACCCGGGACGGGACCGAATGGTACTTC
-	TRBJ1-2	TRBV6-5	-	CASKVDRSHARGYTF	TGTGCCAGCAAGGTGGACAGATCTCACGCGAGAGGCTACACCTTC
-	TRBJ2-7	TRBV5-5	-	CASSLGALYEQYF	TGTGCCAGCAGCTTGGGCGCCCTCTACGAGCAGTACTTC
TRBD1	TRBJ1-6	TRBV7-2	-	CASSLAGQDISPLHF	TGTGCCAGCAGCTTAGCGGGACAGGATATTTCACCCCTCCACTTT
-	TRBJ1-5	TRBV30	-	CAWSARTGQPQHF	TGTGCCTGGAGTGCACGCACCGGTCAGCCCCAGCATTTT
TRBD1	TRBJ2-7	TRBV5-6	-	CASSLESGGSYEQYF	TGTGCCAGCAGCTTGGAATCAGGGGGCTCCTACGAGCAGTACTTC
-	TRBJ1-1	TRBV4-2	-	CASSRRQENTEAFF	TGTGCCAGCAGCCGAAGACAGGAAAACACTGAAGCTTTCTTT
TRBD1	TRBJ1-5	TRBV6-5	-	CASRAGQNSNQPQHF	TGTGCCAGCAGAGCGGGACAGAATAGCAATCAGCCCCAGCATTTT
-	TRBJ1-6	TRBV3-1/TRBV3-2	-	CASSPGTNSPLHF	TGTGCCAGCAGCCCGGGGACGAATTCACCCCTCCACTTT
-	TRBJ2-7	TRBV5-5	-	CASSFPPPDRYEQYF	TGTGCCAGCAGCTTCCCTCCTCCGGACCGCTACGAGCAGTACTTC
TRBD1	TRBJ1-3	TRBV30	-	CAWNEGTGAGNTIYF	TGTGCCTGGAATGAGGGGACAGGGGCTGGAAACACCATATATTTT
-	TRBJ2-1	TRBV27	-	CASRNDRSSYNEQFF	TGTGCCAGCAGAAACGACAGGAGCTCCTACAATGAGCAGTTCTTC
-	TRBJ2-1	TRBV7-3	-	CASSLMGAPYNEQFF	TGTGCCAGCAGCTTAATGGGGGCCCCGTACAATGAGCAGTTCTTC
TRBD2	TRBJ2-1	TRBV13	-	CASSPRRTGAWTSGTYNEQFF	TGTGCCAGCAGCCCCCGACGGACAGGGGCGTGGACTAGCGGGACTTACAATGAGCAGTTCTTC
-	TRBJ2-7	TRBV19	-	CASSIGYAQSYEQYF	TGTGCCAGTAGTATTGGTTACGCGCAGTCCTACGAGCAGTACTTC
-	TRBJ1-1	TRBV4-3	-	CASSRVWAMNTEAFF	TGCGCCAGCAGCCGCGTTTGGGCCATGAACACTGAAGCTTTCTTT
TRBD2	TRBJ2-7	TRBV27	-	CAGSGREGPYEQYF	TGTGCCGGCAGTGGGCGGGAGGGCCCCTACGAGCAGTACTTC
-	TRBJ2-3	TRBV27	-	CASSVALTLYKETQYF	TGTGCCAGCAGTGTGGCCCTTACCCTTTACAAGGAGACGCAGTATTTT
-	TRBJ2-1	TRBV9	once	CASSEYRYNEQFF	TGTGCCAGCAGCGAATACAGGTACAATGAGCAGTTCTTC